This TCR beta chain was sequenced in a study of shared clonotypes between healthy human individuals. Study-wide results and caveats: An anticipated effect of sequencing depth on clonotype sharing among donors was recognized.

Naive CD8 cells comprised CD45RO-negative, CCR7-positively selected cells, excluding terminally differentiated effector memory CD45RA+ cells. Deep level was the assay's run setting. Here immunoSEQ multiplex PCR was the method, and the copy in TCRdb shows in-frame clones only, minus some. The table lists over 2 million clones, about 95% of them singletons. Comment on this clone: Antigen unknown.

The V end lost 5 bases, the J end lost 0 bases, and 17 bases lay between the germline ends. There are 15 residues in the CDR3. Germline-derived CDR1 and CDR2 are SQVTM and ANQGSEA. This clonotype was obtained from a young man in good health. The sample was naive CD8+ T cells sorted from blood. This rearrangement joins TRBV29-1 to TRBJ2-7, with D perhaps matching TRBD2 (7 bases). The CDR3 sequence: CSVTMEGGPSYEQYF. The CDR3 DNA follows: TGCAGCGTTACCATGGAGGGGGGGCCCTCCTACGAGCAGTACTTC.